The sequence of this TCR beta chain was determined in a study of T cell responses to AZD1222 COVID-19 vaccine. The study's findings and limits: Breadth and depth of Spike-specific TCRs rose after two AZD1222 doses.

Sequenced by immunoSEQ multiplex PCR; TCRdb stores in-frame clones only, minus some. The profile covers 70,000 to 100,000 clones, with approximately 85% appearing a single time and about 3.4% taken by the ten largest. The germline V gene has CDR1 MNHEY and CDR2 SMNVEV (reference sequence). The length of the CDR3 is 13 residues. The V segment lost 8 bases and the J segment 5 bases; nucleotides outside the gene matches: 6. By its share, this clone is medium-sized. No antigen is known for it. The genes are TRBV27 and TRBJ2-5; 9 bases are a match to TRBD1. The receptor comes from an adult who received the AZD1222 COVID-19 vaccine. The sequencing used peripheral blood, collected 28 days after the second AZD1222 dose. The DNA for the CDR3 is TGTGCCAGCGGTACAGGGGGCGGGGAGACCCAGTACTTC. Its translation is CASGTGGGETQYF.